This passage covers 14 T cell receptor beta chains from one sample sequenced in a study of T cell clonotyping in hematopoietic cell transplantation. TCRdb's table, derived via immunoSEQ multiplex PCR, lists solely in-frame clones and lacks some. The table shows about 8,700 clones, with roughly nine tenths occurring only once. Sample: PBMCs, taken 180 days after allogeneic stem cell transplant. The receptors originated from a human patient who had an allogeneic stem cell transplant, so the T cells may come from the graft donor. The donor label of this sample is uncertain. Some clones in this sample may be carry-over from other donors' samples.

This clone appeared a single time. The CDR3: CAISDLRGGSLSNYGYTF. CDR3 DNA sequence: TGTGCCATCAGTGACCTACGGGGGGGGTCCCTTTCTAACTATGGCTACACCTTC. The V gene is TRBV10-3, the J gene TRBJ1-2; tentatively, D is TRBD1 (5 bases). The CDR3 sequence is 18 residues long. The germline V and J ends were trimmed by 3 bases and 0 bases, with 20 bases remaining between them. Germline V CDR1 and CDR2: ENHRY, SYGVKD.

The gene calls are TRBV11-3 and TRBJ2-1; no reliable D call. The CDR3 covers 13 residues. Trimming left V 3 bases short and J 9 bases short, with 12 bases between. Germline V gene data show CDR1 as SGHNT and CDR2 as YENEEA. The CDR3 DNA reads as TGTGCCAGCAGCTTCTTCGGCACCAGTGAGCAGTTCTTC. Encoded protein: CASSFFGTSEQFF.

The V and J genes are TRBV9 and TRBJ1-2; 9 bases map to TRBD1. Germline CDR1 reads SGDLS; CDR2 reads YYNGEE. The CDR3 spans 14 residues. The V and J ends lost 7 bases and 6 bases, in that order; junction bases with no gene match: 10. The CDR3 DNA follows: TGTGCCAGCTTAAAAACCGGGACAGGGCATGGCTACACCTTC. It yields the protein CASLKTGTGHGYTF.

The chain couples TRBV7-2 to TRBJ1-2; TRBD1 is a possible D gene (5 bases). Per the germline V gene, CDR1 is SGHTA and CDR2 is FQGNSA. The V end lost 1 base, the J end lost 7 bases, and 19 bases lay between the germline ends. This CDR3 spans 16 amino acids. The CDR3 loop reads CASSLGGVGKQRGYTF. CDR3 DNA sequence: TGTGCCAGCAGCTTAGGGGGGGTGGGGAAGCAGCGTGGCTACACCTTC.

The chain combines TRBV4-3 with TRBJ1-2; D is unclear. V lost 1 base and J lost 6, with 12 bases in between. Germline-derived CDR1 and CDR2 are LGHNA and YSLEER. This CDR3 contains 14 residues. The CDR3 sequence: CASSQAPSSNGYTF. DNA for the CDR3: TGCGCCAGCAGCCAAGCCCCCTCATCAAATGGCTACACCTTC.

This chain links TRBV9 with TRBJ2-1; D is possibly TRBD2 (6 bases). The CDR3 extends over 14 amino acids. CDR1 and CDR2 from the germline V gene are SGDLS and YYNGEE. V lost 5 bases and J lost 8, with 17 bases in between. This CDR3 reads CASSLGGTGDEQFF. The CDR3 DNA reads as TGTGCCAGCAGTCTTGGGGGGACCGGTGATGAGCAGTTCTTC.

The chain uses TRBV6-6 and TRBJ2-7; D possibly uses TRBD1 or TRBD2 (5 bases each). CDR1 and CDR2 from the germline V gene are MNHNY and SVGAGI (reference sequence). The V and J ends lost 0 bases and 5 bases respectively, with 8 bases between them. The CDR3 is 13 amino acids. The CDR3 sequence is CASSYSGTNEQYF. The CDR3 nucleotides are TGTGCCAGCAGTTACTCGGGGACCAACGAGCAGTACTTC.

Points on this clone: At one of its ends the junction is not consistent with the germline gene, which may arise from a read error. The chain has TRBV7-7 and TRBJ2-1; 12 bases match TRBD2. The CDR3 loop spans 20 amino acids. Per germline, CDR1 SSHAT and CDR2 FNYEAQ (reference sequence). Here the CDR3 reads CASSLDGNSGLAGSHNEQFF. The CDR3 nucleotides are TGTGCCAGCAGCTTAGATGGCAACTCGGGACTAGCGGGCTCCCACAATGAGCAGTTCTTC. Based on the CDR3 plus reference TRBV7-7 and TRBJ2-1, the full variable domain is GAGVSQSPRYKVTKRGQDVTLRCDPISSHATLYWYQQALGQGPEFLTYFNYEAQPDKSGLPSDRFSAERPEGSISTLTIQRTEQRDSAMYRCASSLDGNSGLAGSHNEQFFGPGTRLTVL.

Details on this clone: The same CDR3 also results from other DNA sequences found in this sample. The rearrangement links TRBV14 to TRBJ1-6; 9 bases agree with TRBD1. Germline V lookup: CDR1 SGHDN, CDR2 FVKESK. With 4 bases clipped from V and 6 bases from J, the junction kept 4 bases outside the gene matches. CDR3 length: 15 amino acids. CDR3 residues: CASSPPGQGNSPLHF. The CDR3 coding sequence is TGTGCCAGCAGCCCTCCGGGACAGGGTAATTCACCCCTCCACTTT.

The CDR3 reads CASSFPLTGGSGYTF. For the CDR3, the DNA is TGTGCCAGCAGCTTCCCTCTGACAGGGGGCTCTGGCTACACCTTC. The chain couples TRBV11-2 to TRBJ1-2, with TRBD1 matching 10 bases. The CDR3 is made up of 15 amino acids. V was clipped by 3 bases and J by 7 bases; unmatched bases: 8. Germline lookup yields CDR1 SGHAT and CDR2 FQNNGV.

This rearrangement joins TRBV28 to TRBJ1-3; D unresolved. The length of the CDR3 is 15 residues. Germline CDR1 is MDHEN and CDR2 is SYDVKM. Trimming shortened V by 6 bases and J by 0 bases, and 12 bases separated the two germline ends. This chain's CDR3 is CASREAGLSGNTIYF. The CDR3 DNA follows: TGTGCCAGCAGGGAGGCAGGACTCTCTGGAAACACCATATATTTT.

J is TRBJ2-3 and V is TRBV11-2; weak D call: TRBD1 (6 bases). CDR3 length: 16 residues. Germline lookup yields CDR1 SGHAT and CDR2 FQNNGV. Trimming removed 3 bases from V and 0 bases from J, with 13 bases in between. Here the CDR3 DNA reads TGTGCCAGCAGCTTGGTTGGGGGCCCTAGCACAGATACGCAGTATTTT. This sequence encodes CASSLVGGPSTDTQYF.

V gene TRBV6-5 combines with J gene TRBJ1-2; 7 positions match TRBD1. This CDR3 comprises 12 residues. J was trimmed by 4 bases and V by 6 bases; bases with no gene match: 2. Germline V gives CDR1 MNHEY, CDR2 SVGAGI. The CDR3 DNA reads TGTGCCAGCAGACAGGGGAGCTATGGCTACACCTTC. Protein sequence: CASRQGSYGYTF.

The rearrangement joins TRBV5-1 to TRBJ1-1; 8 bases align to TRBD1. The CDR3 sequence is 17 residues long. Germline assignment: CDR1 SGHRS and CDR2 YFSETQ. J gave up 0 bases and V 4 bases, and 11 bases lay outside the gene matches. CDR3 amino acids: CASSTGQGNLLNTEAFF. The CDR3 nucleotides read TGCGCCAGCAGCACCGGACAGGGCAATCTTCTGAACACTGAAGCTTTCTTT.